The rows below give T cell receptor beta chains drawn from one sample of a study of identical twins. Each CDR3 protein gets one entry after TCRdb re-called the 5' RACE reads with MiXCR. The table shows 470,000 or so distinct CDR3 sequences, with approximately 24% occurring only once. The sample was also reused in another study, on T cells expressing NK-cell markers.

The specimen was CD4+ T cells sorted from blood. These receptors came from a woman in her late teens or twenties in good health. The CDR3 runs from the conserved cysteine through the conserved F or W. Fields, in order: V gene, clone size, J gene, D gene, CDR3 DNA, CDR3 protein. The D gene is left open where the match is weak. Clone size is given for some rows only: seen once, a few or many times, or a class if the clone is expanded.

TRBV20-1	-	TRBJ2-5	-	TGCAGTGCTATTATCCCAGGGGAGACCCAGTACTTC	CSAIIPGETQYF
TRBV24-1	few	TRBJ2-3	TRBD1	TGTGCCACCAGAAGGGACAGGCATCCCCCAGATACGCAGTATTTT	CATRRDRHPPDTQYF
TRBV18	-	TRBJ2-7	TRBD1	TGTGCCAGCTCACCCGGACAGGGGGGGCAGTACTTC	CASSPGQGGQYF
TRBV15	once	TRBJ2-5	-	TGTGCCACCAGCAGGGTCAGGACTATGGGCTTTCAAGAGACCCAGTACTTC	CATSRVRTMGFQETQYF
TRBV6-4	once	TRBJ2-1	TRBD2	TGTGCCAGCAGCCTTAGCGGGGCCCTCAATGAGCAGTTCTTC	CASSLSGALNEQFF
TRBV6-2/TRBV6-3	-	TRBJ1-2	-	TGTGCCAGCAGTAACGTACGGTATGGCTACACCTTC	CASSNVRYGYTF
TRBV30	-	TRBJ2-3	-	TGTGCCTGGACTGTGTGGGATACGCAGTATTTT	CAWTVWDTQYF
TRBV5-4	once	TRBJ2-3	TRBD2	TGTGCCAGCAGCGCGACTAGCGGGGGGGCGGGCACAGATACGCAGTATTTT	CASSATSGGAGTDTQYF
TRBV29-1	few	TRBJ2-7	-	TGCAGCGTTGTGGAGGGGGCCGCCTACGAGCAGTACTTC	CSVVEGAAYEQYF
TRBV6-5	-	TRBJ2-3	TRBD2	TGTGCCAGCAGTTGGGGGACTAGCCCTAGCACAGATACGCAGTATTTT	CASSWGTSPSTDTQYF
TRBV7-2	-	TRBJ1-5	-	TGTGCCAGCTCCCAAGGGGAAATATCCAATCAGCCCCAGCATTTT	CASSQGEISNQPQHF
TRBV24-1	-	TRBJ2-6	-	TGTGCCACCAGTCCGGCGGGGGCCAACGTCCTGACTTTC	CATSPAGANVLTF
TRBV5-1	few	TRBJ2-3	TRBD1	TGCGCCAGCAGCGAGGGACAGGGCACAGATACGCAGTATTTT	CASSEGQGTDTQYF
TRBV6-1	-	TRBJ2-2	-	TGTGCCAGCAGGGACGAGAAGCTTTACGGGGAGCTGTTTTTT	CASRDEKLYGELFF
TRBV7-9	few	TRBJ2-1	TRBD2	TGTGCCAGCGGTGCTAGCGGGGGGGACAATGAGCAGTTCTTC	CASGASGGDNEQFF
TRBV5-5	-	TRBJ2-3	-	TGTGCCAGCAGCTTGGGGGCAGGGGTAGATACGCAGTATTTT	CASSLGAGVDTQYF
TRBV5-1	few	TRBJ2-1	TRBD2	TGCGCCAGCAGCTTTGGACTAGGGTCCTACAATGAGCAGTTCTTC	CASSFGLGSYNEQFF
TRBV25-1	-	TRBJ1-2	TRBD1	TGTGCCAGCACACAGGGGGCTGGTGGCTACACCTTC	CASTQGAGGYTF
TRBV4-2	-	TRBJ1-2	-	TGTGCCAGCAGCCAAGATCTGTCTTCTAACTATGGCTACACCTTC	CASSQDLSSNYGYTF
TRBV6-1	few	TRBJ2-7	TRBD2	TGTGCCACCCAACCAAGACTAGCGGGCTCCTACGAGCAGTACTTC	CATQPRLAGSYEQYF
TRBV7-2	few	TRBJ2-1	-	TGTGCCAGCAGCCCCAACAGGGCGGGAGTAGGAAATGAGCAGTTCTTC	CASSPNRAGVGNEQFF
TRBV18	few	TRBJ1-1	TRBD1	TGTGCCAGCTCACCATCAGGGGGGGAGTCTGAAGCTTTCTTT	CASSPSGGESEAFF
TRBV12-5	many	TRBJ2-1	TRBD2	TGTGCTAGTGTGTGGAGACTAGCGGGAGAAGTAGGTGAGCAGTTCTTC	CASVWRLAGEVGEQFF
TRBV6-2/TRBV6-3	-	TRBJ2-2	TRBD2	TGTGCCAGTGGTGGCGGACTAGCGGCGAACACCGGGGAGCTGTTTTTT	CASGGGLAANTGELFF
TRBV29-1	-	TRBJ2-1	-	TGCAGCGTTGATTATGGCGCCTACAATGAGCAGTTCTTC	CSVDYGAYNEQFF
TRBV4-2	few	TRBJ2-1	-	TGTGCCAGCGGACACCGCAATGAGCAGTTCTTC	CASGHRNEQFF
TRBV5-1	-	TRBJ2-7	-	TGCGCCAGCAGCTTTCAAGGGCCCCGCTACGAGCAGTACTTC	CASSFQGPRYEQYF
TRBV7-3	few	TRBJ1-2	TRBD1	TGTGCCAGCAGCTTAACGCAGGGGGCGTTGCTTGGCTACACCTTC	CASSLTQGALLGYTF
TRBV24-1	few	TRBJ2-1	TRBD2	TGTGCCACCAGTGATTCCGGGACTAGCGGGAGACCCTACAATGAGCAGTTCTTC	CATSDSGTSGRPYNEQFF
TRBV7-8	-	TRBJ1-2	-	TGTGCCAGCAGCCCGAGGGACACCCCTAACTATGGCTACACCTTC	CASSPRDTPNYGYTF
TRBV2	-	TRBJ1-1	-	TGTGCCAGCGGAGACGACATGAACACTGAAGCTTTCTTT	CASGDDMNTEAFF
TRBV24-1	-	TRBJ2-1	TRBD1	TGTGCCACCAGTGATTTGATGTGGACAGGGGGCGAGCAGTTCTTC	CATSDLMWTGGEQFF
TRBV5-6	-	TRBJ1-2	-	TGTGCCAGCAGCTTAAGTCGAGCGTATGGCTACACCTTC	CASSLSRAYGYTF
TRBV9	few	TRBJ2-2	-	TGTGCCAGCAGCCCGCCGACTAGTAACACCGGGGAGCTGTTTTTT	CASSPPTSNTGELFF
TRBV25-1	few	TRBJ1-1	-	TGTGCCAGCACAACGACTGGGGCAGGGAAAACTGAAGCTTTCTTT	CASTTTGAGKTEAFF
TRBV20-1	-	TRBJ2-7	-	TGCAGTGCGATCTTTTGGGGCCCCTTCCTCTACGAGCAGTACTTC	CSAIFWGPFLYEQYF
TRBV10-2	few	TRBJ1-1	-	TGCGCCAGCAGTGAAAGGGCAGGTATGAACACTGAAGCTTTCTTT	CASSERAGMNTEAFF
TRBV14	-	TRBJ2-1	-	TGTGCCAGCAGCCAGGGACTCGAGCAGTTCTTC	CASSQGLEQFF
TRBV10-3	few	TRBJ1-2	TRBD1	TGTGCCAGCACGGACAGGGGTATTCCTGGCTACACCTTC	CASTDRGIPGYTF
TRBV4-3	-	TRBJ2-1	TRBD2	TGCGCCAGCAGCCAAGCGTTAGCGGGAAGCTCCTACAATGAGCAGTTCTTC	CASSQALAGSSYNEQFF
TRBV5-1	-	TRBJ2-2	-	TGCGCCAGCAGCTTGGACAGGATCCCCCTCGGGGAGCTGTTTTTT	CASSLDRIPLGELFF
TRBV12-3/TRBV12-4	-	TRBJ2-5	-	TGTGCCAGCAGTTTAAAGCGGACGGTGTACCAAGAGACCCAGTACTTC	CASSLKRTVYQETQYF
TRBV2	-	TRBJ2-3	-	TGTGCCAGCAGGTCCCTCGGGGATACGCAGTATTTT	CASRSLGDTQYF
TRBV7-8	-	TRBJ1-1	-	TGTGCCAGCCCGAATGAAGCTTTCTTT	CASPNEAFF
TRBV29-1	-	TRBJ1-1	-	TGCAGCGTTGTGGACAGCGGGGGAGCGGACACTGAAGCTTTCTTT	CSVVDSGGADTEAFF
TRBV27	-	TRBJ2-4	TRBD1	TGTGCCAGCAGCGTAAGGGGGCTGGGAGCCAAAAACATTCAGTACTTC	CASSVRGLGAKNIQYF
TRBV6-2/TRBV6-3	many	TRBJ1-6	TRBD1	TGTGCCAGCAGCCGAGGACAGGGAGGCTCACCCCTCCACTTT	CASSRGQGGSPLHF
TRBV6-5	many	TRBJ1-1	-	TGTGCCAGCAGTTACTTAAACAGGGATACTGAAGCTTTCTTT	CASSYLNRDTEAFF
TRBV4-2	many	TRBJ2-1	TRBD2	TGTGCCAGCAGCCTCGGGACTACGGCGGGCAATGAGCAGTTCTTC	CASSLGTTAGNEQFF
TRBV6-1	few	TRBJ1-5	TRBD1	TGTGCCAGCAGTGAATTCCGTGGGACAGTAAATCAGCCCCAGCATTTT	CASSEFRGTVNQPQHF
TRBV20-1	few	TRBJ2-3	-	TGCAGTGCTCCAGGGCTAGCGACATTCGATACGCAGTATTTT	CSAPGLATFDTQYF
TRBV11-3	many	TRBJ2-3	-	TGTGCCAGCGCAGCCCCGAGCACAGATACGCAGTATTTT	CASAAPSTDTQYF
TRBV24-1	-	TRBJ2-5	TRBD1	TGTGCCACCAGTGATTTCCGGACAGGAGGTGAGACCCAGTACTTC	CATSDFRTGGETQYF
TRBV7-2	-	TRBJ2-7	TRBD2	TGTGCCAGCAGCTTAGTTGGGGGAGGGTACTACGAGCAGTACTTC	CASSLVGGGYYEQYF
TRBV7-3	-	TRBJ2-5	TRBD2	TGTGCCAGCAGCTTAATGGGGACTAGCGGGTTCCAAGAGACCCAGTACTTC	CASSLMGTSGFQETQYF
TRBV6-1	-	TRBJ2-7	-	TGTGCCAGCACGGCATATGGCGCCTACTACGAGCAGTACTTC	CASTAYGAYYEQYF
TRBV11-2	few	TRBJ2-7	-	TGTGCCAGCAGGAATCCTCTACGGCACAGGGTCAGCGAGCAGTACTTC	CASRNPLRHRVSEQYF